Listed below are T cell receptor beta chains from one sample, sequenced in a study of blood T cell repertoires in COVID-19. Assay used: immunoSEQ multiplex PCR; TCRdb lists only in-frame clones, some missing. Of a few hundred thousand clones listed, about 90% are singletons. The sequencing sample was made of PBMCs or T cells enriched from blood (not recorded which). Source of these receptors: a man aged 18 to 35 who had recovered from COVID-19. Both conserved end residues are part of each CDR3. Each record gives: clone size, J gene, CDR3 length, V gene, D gene, CDR3 protein, CDR3 DNA. D genes are given only for firm matches. Size tells how often a clone was seen (once, few, many) or the class of an expanded clone, and some rows leave it out.

>NA|TRBJ2-1|13|TRBV7-3|NA
CASSSYSSNEQFF
TGTGCCAGCAGCTCTTACTCTTCCAATGAGCAGTTCTTC
>NA|TRBJ1-4|13|TRBV5-1|NA
CASSSTGSEKLFF
TGCGCCAGCAGCTCGACAGGTAGTGAAAAACTGTTTTTT
>NA|TRBJ1-3|14|TRBV25-1|NA
CASSETGFGNTIYF
TGTGCCAGCAGTGAAACAGGGTTTGGAAACACCATATATTTT
>NA|TRBJ1-1|15|TRBV7-9|TRBD1
CASRYGQGANTEAFF
TGTGCCAGCCGCTACGGACAGGGGGCCAACACTGAAGCTTTCTTT
>NA|TRBJ2-5|16|TRBV5-1|TRBD2
CASSFTSGRGPETQYF
TGCGCCAGCAGCTTTACTAGCGGGAGGGGCCCAGAGACCCAGTACTTC
>NA|TRBJ2-3|16|TRBV9|TRBD2
CASSPTTGTSGDTQYF
TGTGCCAGCAGCCCTACAACCGGGACTAGCGGCGATACGCAGTATTTT
>NA|TRBJ1-5|16|TRBV19|TRBD1
CASSTQTGRFNQPQHF
TGTGCCAGTAGTACACAGACAGGGCGGTTCAATCAGCCCCAGCATTTT
>NA|TRBJ1-1|16|TRBV7-2|NA
CASSMGGGGFSTEAFF
TGTGCCAGCAGCATGGGGGGGGGCGGTTTTAGCACTGAAGCTTTCTTT
>NA|TRBJ1-3|16|TRBV5-6|TRBD1
CASSRQGGLVGNTIYF
TGTGCCAGCAGCCGACAGGGGGGTTTAGTTGGAAACACCATATATTTT
>NA|TRBJ1-2|13|TRBV10-3|NA
CATLDRSNYGYTF
TGTGCCACCCTCGACAGAAGTAACTATGGCTACACCTTC
>NA|TRBJ1-5|13|TRBV7-8|NA
CASSYSSNQPQHF
TGTGCCAGCAGTTATTCGAGCAATCAGCCCCAGCATTTT
>NA|TRBJ2-3|12|TRBV5-4|TRBD1
CASSLVQGELYF
TGTGCCAGCAGCTTGGTCCAGGGGGAGTTGTATTTT
>once|TRBJ2-7|14|TRBV11-2|TRBD2
CASSPTSGRVEQYF
TGTGCCAGCAGTCCGACTAGCGGGAGAGTTGAGCAGTACTTC
>NA|TRBJ2-1|15|TRBV9|NA
CASSVDGSPVDEQFF
TGTGCCAGCAGCGTAGACGGGAGTCCTGTGGATGAGCAGTTCTTC
>NA|TRBJ1-1|14|TRBV28|NA
CASSLLTGRTEAFF
TGTGCCAGCAGTTTACTAACAGGGAGAACTGAAGCTTTCTTT